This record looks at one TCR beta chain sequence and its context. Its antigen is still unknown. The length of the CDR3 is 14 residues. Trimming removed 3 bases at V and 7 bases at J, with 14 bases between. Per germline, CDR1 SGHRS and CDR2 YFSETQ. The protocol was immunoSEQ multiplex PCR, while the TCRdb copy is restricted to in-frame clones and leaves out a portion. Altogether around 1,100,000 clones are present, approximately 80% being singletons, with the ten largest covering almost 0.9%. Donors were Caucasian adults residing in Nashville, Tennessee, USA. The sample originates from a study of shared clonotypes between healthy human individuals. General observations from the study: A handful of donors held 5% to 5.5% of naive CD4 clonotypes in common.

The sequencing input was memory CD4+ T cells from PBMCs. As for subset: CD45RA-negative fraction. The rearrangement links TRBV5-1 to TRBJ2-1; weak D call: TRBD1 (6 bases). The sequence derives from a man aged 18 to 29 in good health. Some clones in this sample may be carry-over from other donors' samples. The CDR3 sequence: CASSYTGTPNEQFF. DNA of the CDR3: TGCGCCAGCAGCTACACCGGGACACCGAATGAGCAGTTCTTC.